This T cell receptor (beta chain) was retrieved from a study of cytomegalovirus exposure and HLA in healthy donors. Study information: In a previous analysis, 117 million unique TCR beta sequences were found from 170 million or so T cells.

The PCR had 60 Vbeta and 13 Jbeta primers. The protocol was immunoSEQ multiplex PCR, while the TCRdb copy is restricted to in-frame clones and leaves out a portion. This sample has roughly 130,000 clones; approximately 85% occur once, and the top ten carry more than 1.5%. The CDR3 is 13 amino acids. CDR1 is LGHNA, CDR2 YNFKEQ, per germline. As concerns this clone: Its target is not known.

The study's findings and limits: Later on, an analysis showed TCR association rates differing by HLA locus, with DRB1 the most and HLA-C the fewest.

This chain joins TRBV4-2 and TRBJ2-1; 10 bases match TRBD2. The TCR originated in a boy aged 10-17 years in good health and CMV-seronegative. Sequences were obtained from PBMCs. The CDR3 loop reads CALAGAGYNEQFF. In DNA form, the CDR3 reads TGTGCTCTAGCGGGGGCAGGCTACAATGAGCAGTTCTTC.